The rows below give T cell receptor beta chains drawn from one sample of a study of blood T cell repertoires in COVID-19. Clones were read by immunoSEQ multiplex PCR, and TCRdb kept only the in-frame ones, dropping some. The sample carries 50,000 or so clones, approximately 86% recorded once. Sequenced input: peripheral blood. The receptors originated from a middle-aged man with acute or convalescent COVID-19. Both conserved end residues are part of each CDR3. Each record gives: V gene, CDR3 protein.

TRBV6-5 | CASRASSGTDTQYF
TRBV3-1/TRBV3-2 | CASKYLAGDTQYF
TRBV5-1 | CASSLAHRGASEQYF
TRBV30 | CAWRPSSGTGGSPLHF
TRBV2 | CASIRDRGSNQPQHF
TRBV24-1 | CATSGTGSSGNTIYF
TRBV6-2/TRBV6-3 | CASSYHGGASYNEQFF
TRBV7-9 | CASSLEIGSGPPETQYF
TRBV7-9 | CASSVGTTNQETQYF
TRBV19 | CASSIVEYSNQPQHF
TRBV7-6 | CASSLGRGYEQYF
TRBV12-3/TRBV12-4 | CASSYGSGFGYTF
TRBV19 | CASSIGSGMASNQPQHF
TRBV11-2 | CASRDYALGNEQFF
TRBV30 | CAWSGTGNQPQHF
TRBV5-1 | CASSPSTNARTDTQYF
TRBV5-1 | CVSSGDRGLEAFF
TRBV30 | CAWSVQGNALSNQPQHF
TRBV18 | CASSPGLRETQYF
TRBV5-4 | CASSLSWGGDTQYF
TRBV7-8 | CASSRSTSGGSFYEQYF
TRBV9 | CASSVKWDTGDGANVLTF
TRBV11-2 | CASSPRGQLEGLRSTLHF
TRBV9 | CASSVASNPYEQYF
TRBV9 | CASSVEGLAGGKDTQYF
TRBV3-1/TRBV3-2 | CASSQGASGNTIYF
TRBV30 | CAWSVRTWEKLFF
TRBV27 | CASSFGDRGGTDTQYF
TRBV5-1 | CASSPGDWAEAFF
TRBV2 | CASRGQVIVNTEAFF
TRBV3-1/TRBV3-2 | CASSQGVGLARSSYEQYF
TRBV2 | CASSWQAIDEQYF
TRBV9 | CASSGDEGVGYGYTF
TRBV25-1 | CASSTPPGTGGGYTF
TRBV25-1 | CASSQGTGGLREQYF
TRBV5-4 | CASSLYRAGVGTQYF
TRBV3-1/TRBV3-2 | CASSARPGTGRPYEQYF